Shown below are 22 T cell receptor beta chains from a single sample sequenced in a study of beta chain features in type 1 diabetes. Study results and limitations: Within each of all four CD4+ subsets, Type 1 diabetes patients had TCRB CDR3s that were moderately but significantly shorter.

Since all of the isolated RNA was reverse transcribed, expressed TCRB transcripts were what got sequenced. Sequenced by immunoSEQ multiplex PCR; TCRdb stores in-frame clones only, minus some. Among about 240,000 clones, more than 11% were seen once, and the ten largest hold roughly 0.02%. For these receptors, no antigen is known. Sequenced sample: naive CD4+ T cells from blood. These receptors all come from a man aged 25-45 years with type 1 diabetes.

V usage is TRBV29-1 and J usage is TRBJ1-1; TRBD1 matches at 8 bases. The germline CDR1 and CDR2 sequences are SQVTM and ANQGSEA. The CDR3 contains 13 residues. V was pared by 4 bases and J by 4 bases, with 5 bases of the junction left unmatched. CDR3 amino acids: CSVGHDRGTEAFF. The CDR3 DNA reads as TGCAGCGTTGGCCACGACAGGGGCACTGAAGCTTTCTTT. The complete variable domain, with remaining parts taken from reference TRBV29-1 and TRBJ1-1, reads SAVISQKPSRDICQRGTSLTIQCQVDSQVTMMFWYRQQPGQSLTLIATANQGSEATYESGFVIDKFPISRPNLTFSTLTVSNMSPEDSSIYLCSVGHDRGTEAFFGQGTRLTVV.

The genes are TRBV18 and TRBJ2-4; D perhaps matches TRBD1 (6 bases). The CDR3 loop spans 17 amino acids. The V gene's germline CDR1 is KGHSH and CDR2 LQKENI. V gave up 3 bases and J gave up 0 bases, with 15 bases separating them. The CDR3 DNA sequence: TGTGCCAGCTCACCGGACAGACCAGATCTAGCCAAAAACATTCAGTACTTC. Translated, it gives CASSPDRPDLAKNIQYF.

The chain employs TRBV7-9 and TRBJ1-2; D unclear. Germline CDR1 SEHNR, CDR2 FQNEAQ (reference sequence). V was trimmed by 5 bases and J by 0 bases, leaving 13 bases between them. The CDR3 contains 15 residues. CDR3 coding DNA: TGTGCCAGCAGCCACCGAGTGATAACTAACTATGGCTACACCTTC. It is translated as CASSHRVITNYGYTF.

V is TRBV1 and J is TRBJ2-7; the table's TRBD1 call for D was not verified on the DNA. TRBV1 is an annotated pseudogene. The CDR3 contains 14 residues. The CDR3 DNA sequence: TGCACCAGCAGTCACACCGGGACAGGCTACGAGCAGTACTTC. Its protein is CTSSHTGTGYEQYF.

This clone turned up a few times. This chain uses TRBV5-4 with TRBJ2-2, with D perhaps TRBD1 (5 bases). This CDR3 contains 16 residues. Trimming stripped 0 bases from V and 0 bases from J, with 9 bases between. Germline V gives CDR1 SGHNT, CDR2 YYREEE (reference sequence). The CDR3 loop reads CASSLGLRANTGELFF. In DNA form, the CDR3 reads TGTGCCAGCAGCTTGGGGCTCAGGGCGAACACCGGGGAGCTGTTTTTT.

The chain has TRBV6-1 and TRBJ2-7; TRBD2 aligns across 15 bases. The CDR3 is 15 amino acids. V lost 7 bases to trimming and J lost 7 bases; unmatched junction nucleotides: 8. Germline loops: CDR1 MNHNS, CDR2 SASEGT. DNA of the CDR3: TGTGCCAGCATTACGGGACTAGCGGGAGGCGGTGAGCAGTACTTC. Residues: CASITGLAGGGEQYF.

This clone was observed a handful of times. The rearrangement joins TRBV30 to TRBJ2-7; TRBD2 matches at 12 bases. V trimming: 3 bases; J trimming: 0 bases; junction bases outside the gene matches: 15. The CDR3 spans 19 residues. CDR1 and CDR2 (germline): GTSNPN, SVGIG (reference sequence). DNA for the CDR3: TGTGCCTGGAGCACCGGGCTAGCGGGGGGGGGATACCGCTCCTACGAGCAGTACTTC. It is translated as CAWSTGLAGGGYRSYEQYF.

Only a few counts were recorded for this clone. The rearrangement joins TRBV5-1 to TRBJ2-7, with 7 bases lining up with TRBD1. The trim removed 4 bases at V and 3 bases at J, leaving 10 bases unmatched. The CDR3 has 15 amino acids. From germline, CDR1 is SGHRS and CDR2 YFSETQ. The CDR3 DNA reads as TGCGCCAGCAGCCCGGGACAGATTAGAAACTACGAGCAGTACTTC. Its translation: CASSPGQIRNYEQYF.

The V gene is TRBV11-2, the J gene TRBJ2-7, with 8 bases identical to TRBD2. After removal of 6 bases from V and 2 bases from J, the junction contained 15 bases not matched to a gene. Germline CDR1 and CDR2: SGHAT and FQNNGV. The CDR3 spans 17 residues. The CDR3, as DNA: TGTGCCAGCAGAGCCCTCCGGGAGGGTAGCGGGACCTACGAGCAGTACTTC. Amino acid sequence: CASRALREGSGTYEQYF.

DNA of the CDR3: TGCGCCAGCAGCCGAACAGGGGCCTACGAGCAGTACTTC. It encodes CASSRTGAYEQYF. The V call is TRBV4-1, the J call TRBJ2-7; TRBD1 agrees at 7 bases. After removal of 4 bases from V and 2 bases from J, the junction contained 2 bases not matched to a gene. Germline CDR1 and CDR2: MGHRA and YSYEKL. The CDR3 sequence is 13 residues long.

This clone was seen only a few times. The J gene is TRBJ2-2, the V gene TRBV5-4, with D perhaps matching TRBD2 (6 bases). CDR3 size: 15 residues. The germline V gene encodes CDR1 SGHNT and CDR2 YYREEE (reference sequence). Trimming removed 1 base at V and 2 bases at J, with 9 bases between. This CDR3 reads CASSLIGTNTGELFF. The CDR3, as DNA: TGTGCCAGCAGCTTGATAGGGACTAACACCGGGGAGCTGTTTTTT.

The chain recombines TRBV4-1 with TRBJ2-5, with a tentative D call TRBD1 (6 bases). In germline, CDR1 is MGHRA, CDR2 YSYEKL. The length of the CDR3 is 17 residues. V dropped 2 bases and J dropped 5 bases, with 21 bases sitting between them. CDR3 sequence: CASSQSGQIGAGETQYF. In DNA form, the CDR3 reads TGCGCCAGCAGCCAATCGGGACAAATCGGGGCTGGGGAGACCCAGTACTTC.

The table lists this clone with a few counts. The chain couples TRBV6-5 to TRBJ1-2, with D unresolved. Between the trimmed V and J ends, which lost 0 bases and 2 bases, there was a span of 10 bases. The CDR3 loop spans 15 amino acids. Germline values: CDR1 MNHEY, CDR2 SVGAGI. The CDR3 DNA sequence: TGTGCCAGCAGTTACTCTGAGACACCGAACTATGGCTACACCTTC. Amino acids: CASSYSETPNYGYTF.

The J gene is TRBJ2-3, the V gene TRBV15; D uncertain. The CDR3 runs 14 residues. The V gene's germline CDR1 is LNHNV and CDR2 YYDKDF (reference sequence). The germline V and J ends were trimmed by 0 bases and 8 bases, with 12 bases remaining between them. The chain's CDR3 is CATSRDWNTGTQYF. The CDR3 DNA reads TGTGCCACCAGCAGAGATTGGAACACGGGTACGCAGTATTTT.

This clone is a singleton in its sample. The V call is TRBV5-1, the J call TRBJ2-3; 16 bases map to TRBD2. The CDR3 has 16 residues. The ends lost 4 bases at V and 6 bases at J; junction bases unmatched: 5. In germline, CDR1 is SGHRS, CDR2 YFSETQ. CDR3 sequence (DNA): TGCGCCAGCAGCCCAGGGACTAGCGGGGGGGCCGATACGCAGTATTTT. It specifies CASSPGTSGGADTQYF.

There are a few counts of this clone. The chain combines TRBV30 with TRBJ2-1; D unresolved. Trimming removed 5 bases at V and 10 bases at J, with 12 bases between. The CDR3 loop spans 11 amino acids. Per germline, CDR1 GTSNPN and CDR2 SVGIG (reference sequence). CDR3 residues: CAWADTGEQFF. The CDR3 DNA reads as TGTGCCTGGGCAGACACCGGAGAGCAGTTCTTC. The full variable domain, its missing parts supplied by reference TRBV30 and TRBJ2-1, is SQTIHQWPATLVQPVGSPLSLECTVEGTSNPNLYWYRQAAGRGLQLLFYSVGIGQISSEVPQNLSASRPQDRQFILSSKKLLLSDSGFYLCAWADTGEQFFGPGTRLTVL.

The chain carries TRBV11-3 and TRBJ1-6; possible D gene TRBD1, 6 bases. The length of the CDR3 is 14 residues. V shed 3 bases and J shed 7 bases, with 10 bases lying between them. Germline V gives CDR1 SGHNT, CDR2 YENEEA. For the CDR3, the DNA is TGTGCCAGCAGCTTCAGGGGTAGGAATTCACCCCTCCACTTT. Amino acids: CASSFRGRNSPLHF.

There are a few counts of this clone. The chain couples TRBV6-1 to TRBJ2-1; D is perhaps TRBD2 (5 bases). The CDR3 runs to 15 residues. Germline CDR1 reads MNHNS; CDR2 reads SASEGT. The germline V and J ends were trimmed by 3 bases and 0 bases, with 9 bases remaining between them. The CDR3 DNA follows: TGTGCCAGCAGTGACGGGGAGAGCTCCTACAATGAGCAGTTCTTC. The encoded protein is CASSDGESSYNEQFF.

This chain links TRBV5-4 with TRBJ2-7; perhaps TRBD1 as D (5 bases). This CDR3 region has 13 residues. CDR1 is SGHNT and CDR2 is YYREEE in the germline V gene (reference sequence). The V end was cut by 4 bases, the J end by 6 bases, with 14 bases between. CDR3 sequence (DNA): TGTGCCAGCAGCCTTTCAGGGTCACGCGAGCAGTACTTC. As protein: CASSLSGSREQYF.

This clone turned up a few times. V gene TRBV4-1 combines with J gene TRBJ2-7, with D maybe TRBD1 (6 bases). Germline CDR1 MGHRA, CDR2 YSYEKL. The ends were cut back, 4 bases at V and 5 bases at J, with 21 bases in the middle. This CDR3 has 16 residues. CDR3 bases: TGCGCCAGCAGCCTCTCCAGGGGCCCCAACGGGAACGAGCAGTACTTC. It translates to CASSLSRGPNGNEQYF.

The chain is built from TRBV9 and TRBJ2-7; 9 nucleotides agree with TRBD1. V was pared by 0 bases and J by 5 bases, with 3 bases of the junction left unmatched. CDR3 size: 14 residues. Germline V lookup: CDR1 SGDLS, CDR2 YYNGEE. CDR3 DNA sequence: TGTGCCAGCAGCGTAGCGACAGGGGGTGACGAGCAGTACTTC. Translation: CASSVATGGDEQYF.

This clone was recorded a few times. The V call is TRBV4-1, the J call TRBJ2-7; 16 positions match TRBD2. The CDR3 length is 18 residues. V lost 1 base and J lost 13; bases outside the gene matches: 16. The germline gives CDR1 MGHRA, CDR2 YSYEKL. The CDR3 DNA reads TGCGCCAGCAGCCAAGGTGATTCGGGACTAGCGGGAGGGAGGAGCAAATACTTC. This gives the protein CASSQGDSGLAGGRSKYF.